Presented here are 24 T cell receptor beta chains from one specimen sequenced in a study of CD8 T cells in Susac syndrome. RNA in amounts of about 0.5 to 1 ug was reverse transcribed with random hexamers. Each CDR3 protein gets one entry after TCRdb re-called the immunoSEQ multiplex PCR reads with MiXCR. The table includes 75,000 to 100,000 distinct CDR3 sequences, just under 95% detected once. What was sequenced was CD8+ T cells from PBMCs. Receptors were obtained from a human donor with Susac syndrome.

V and J are TRBV4-3 and TRBJ1-3; no firm D call. Trimming took 1 base from V and 4 from J, leaving 8 bases between them. Germline values: CDR1 LGHNA, CDR2 YSLEER. The CDR3 is 14 amino acids. The CDR3 spells CASSQAAGGNTIYF. In DNA, the CDR3 is TGCGCCAGCAGCCAAGCGGCGGGAGGAAACACCATATATTTT.

The chain couples TRBV29-1 to TRBJ2-1; D possibly corresponds to TRBD2 (5 bases). CDR3 size: 15 residues. CDR1 SQVTM and CDR2 ANQGSEA come from the germline V gene. V shed 4 bases and J shed 0 bases, with 13 bases lying between them. The CDR3 DNA reads TGCAGCGTTGTTTCCCCGGGAAGCTCCTACAATGAGCAGTTCTTC. Protein: CSVVSPGSSYNEQFF.

The chain has TRBV5-6 and TRBJ1-5; D is unresolved. Trimming removed 1 base from V and 6 bases from J, with 5 bases in between. There are 12 residues in the CDR3. CDR1 is SGHDT and CDR2 is YYEEEE in the germline V gene. As DNA, the CDR3 is TGTGCCAGCAGCTTGCAAAGTCAGCCCCAGCATTTT. It is translated as CASSLQSQPQHF.

The chain is built from TRBV27 and TRBJ2-3, with TRBD2 matching over 10 bases. V lost 5 bases to trimming and J lost 4 bases; unmatched junction nucleotides: 3. This CDR3 has 14 residues. The germline V gene has CDR1 MNHEY and CDR2 SMNVEV (reference sequence). The CDR3 sequence: CASSTAGGSDTQYF. DNA of the CDR3: TGTGCCAGCAGTACAGCGGGAGGGTCAGATACGCAGTATTTT.

The chain joins TRBV15 to TRBJ2-7; D is perhaps TRBD1 (5 bases). Per the germline V gene, CDR1 is LNHNV and CDR2 is YYDKDF (reference sequence). The CDR3 loop spans 12 amino acids. The V and J ends lost 5 bases and 7 bases respectively, with 12 bases between them. CDR3 in amino acids: CATSRPPGEQYF. The CDR3 DNA sequence: TGTGCCACCAGCCGTCCACCAGGGGAGCAGTACTTC.

CDR3: CASSPTGLAGGKTQYF. As DNA, the CDR3 is TGTGCCAGTAGTCCGACGGGACTAGCGGGAGGAAAGACCCAGTACTTC. The V gene is TRBV19, the J gene TRBJ2-5, with TRBD2 identical over 15 bases. Germline CDR1 and CDR2: LNHDA and SQIVND (reference sequence). CDR3 length equals 16 residues. Trimming at V came to 5 bases and at J to 6 bases, leaving 7 bases not matched to a gene.

The chain has TRBV19 and TRBJ2-7; D is perhaps TRBD2 (5 bases). Germline loops: CDR1 LNHDA, CDR2 SQIVND (reference sequence). V shed 3 bases and J shed 2 bases, with 8 bases lying between them. This CDR3 has 13 amino acids. The CDR3 here is CASSMSGAYEQYF. CDR3 bases: TGTGCCAGTAGTATGAGCGGAGCCTACGAGCAGTACTTC.

This chain links TRBV28 with TRBJ1-2, with TRBD1 as a possible D gene (5 bases). V lost 3 bases to trimming and J lost 5 bases, with 10 bases between them. CDR1 and CDR2 (germline): MDHEN, SYDVKM. There are 13 residues in the CDR3. As DNA, the CDR3 is TGTGCCAGCAGTTTGACAGAAACATATGGCTACACCTTC. Translating it yields CASSLTETYGYTF.

This rearrangement joins TRBV12-3 or TRBV12-4 to TRBJ2-1; a weak D match, TRBD1 (7 bases). Trimming removed 7 bases at V and 8 bases at J, with 12 bases between. The CDR3 spans 12 residues. The CDR3 loop is CASTRGVDEQFF. As DNA, the CDR3 is TGTGCCAGCACCAGGGGGGTGGATGAGCAGTTCTTC.

The CDR3 loop is CASSFVDGQETQYF. The CDR3, as DNA: TGTGCCAGCAGTTTCGTGGACGGCCAAGAGACCCAGTACTTC. This rearrangement joins TRBV28 to TRBJ2-5; D call uncertain. The germline V gene encodes CDR1 MDHEN and CDR2 SYDVKM. The CDR3 contains 14 residues. Trimming removed 3 bases at V and 1 base at J, with 9 bases between.

This clonotype came up once. The gene calls are TRBV6-5 and TRBJ2-1, with 14 bases aligning to TRBD2. The CDR3 totals 15 residues. CDR1 and CDR2 (germline): MNHEY, SVGAGI. Losses at the gene ends were 6 bases for V and 6 bases for J; bases not matched to a gene: 4. The CDR3 region has the DNA TGTGCCAGCAGGTCCGGGACTAGCGGGAGCAATGAGCAGTTCTTC. Protein: CASRSGTSGSNEQFF.

The rearrangement links TRBV20-1 to TRBJ2-7; D is ambiguous. Germline-derived CDR1 and CDR2 are DFQATT and SNEGSKA (reference sequence). The CDR3 runs 14 residues. Trimming pared 6 bases from V and 0 bases from J, leaving 15 bases between. CDR3 residues: CSATSLGVSYEQYF. The CDR3 DNA reads as TGCAGTGCCACAAGCCTTGGAGTCTCCTACGAGCAGTACTTC.

This clonotype has only a few counts. The rearrangement uses TRBV15 and TRBJ2-7, with 10 bases identical to TRBD1. The V segment lost 5 bases and the J segment 5 bases; nucleotides outside the gene matches: 6. Per the germline V gene, CDR1 is LNHNV and CDR2 is YYDKDF (reference sequence). The CDR3 runs to 14 residues. The CDR3 DNA sequence: TGTGCCACCAGCGTAGGACAGGGGGTCGACGAGCAGTACTTC. It is translated as CATSVGQGVDEQYF.

The CDR3 loop is CASSSSAWGPQFF. The DNA of the CDR3 is TGTGCCAGCAGTTCATCCGCCTGGGGCCCGCAGTTCTTC. The gene calls are TRBV13 and TRBJ2-1; D may be TRBD1 (5 bases). The CDR3 sequence is 13 residues long. Germline V gene lookup returns CDR1 PRHDT and CDR2 FYEKMQ (reference sequence). V was trimmed by 6 bases and J by 12 bases, leaving 18 bases between them.

The chain carries TRBV28 and TRBJ2-7, with D possibly TRBD2 on 7 matching bases. The V end was cut by 8 bases, the J end by 5 bases, with 19 bases between. This CDR3 region has 14 residues. Germline values: CDR1 MDHEN, CDR2 SYDVKM. The CDR3: CASEGGGGMNEQYF. For the CDR3, the DNA is TGTGCCAGCGAGGGGGGCGGGGGAATGAACGAGCAGTACTTC. The variable domain in full, with the rest retrieved from reference TRBV28 and TRBJ2-7, is DVKVTQSSRYLVKRTGEKVFLECVQDMDHENMFWYRQDPGLGLRLIYFSYDVKMKEKGDIPEGYSVSREKKERFSLILESASTNQTSMYLCASEGGGGMNEQYFGPGTRLTVT.

The gene calls are TRBV7-9 and TRBJ2-4; no reliable D call. Germline lookup yields CDR1 SEHNR and CDR2 FQNEAQ (reference sequence). CDR3 size: 14 residues. The ends were cut back, 5 bases at V and 0 bases at J, with 8 bases in the middle. This CDR3 reads CASSPRSAKNIQYF. Here the CDR3 DNA reads TGTGCCAGCAGCCCGCGGTCAGCCAAAAACATTCAGTACTTC.

The rearrangement uses TRBV5-1 and TRBJ2-1; a possible D gene is TRBD1 (6 bases). Trimming pared 0 bases from V and 5 bases from J, leaving 9 bases between. CDR1 SGHRS and CDR2 YFSETQ come from the germline V gene. The length of the CDR3 is 14 residues. Here the CDR3 DNA reads TGCGCCAGCAGCTTGGGACAGGAGAACAATGAGCAGTTCTTC. Translation: CASSLGQENNEQFF.

The gene calls are TRBV9 and TRBJ2-1; 7 bases fit TRBD2. The CDR3 runs 15 residues. J gave up 1 base and V 0 bases, and 1 base lay outside the gene matches. CDR1 is SGDLS, CDR2 YYNGEE, per germline. CDR3: CASSVGGGSYNEQFF. In DNA form, the CDR3 reads TGTGCCAGCAGCGTAGGGGGGGGTTCCTACAATGAGCAGTTCTTC.

By share of the sample, this clonotype is medium-sized (0.01 to 0.1%). J is TRBJ1-1 and V is TRBV3-1; D call uncertain. Germline V lookup: CDR1 LGHDT, CDR2 YNNKEL (reference sequence). V was clipped by 2 bases and J by 0 bases, with 10 bases between them. CDR3 size: 15 residues. The CDR3 DNA reads as TGTGCCAGCAGCCAAAGGTGGGTCCTGAACACTGAAGCTTTCTTT. Protein product: CASSQRWVLNTEAFF.

V usage is TRBV12-3 or TRBV12-4 and J usage is TRBJ2-7, with no clear D. V was shortened by 5 bases and J by 0 bases, with 17 bases between the two germline ends. The CDR3 is 16 residues long. The CDR3 reads CASSIDPGPPSYEQYF. Here the CDR3 DNA reads TGTGCCAGCAGTATCGACCCGGGCCCACCCTCCTACGAGCAGTACTTC.

The chain uses TRBV6-5 and TRBJ1-2, with D possibly being TRBD1 (5 bases). Germline-derived CDR1 and CDR2 are MNHEY and SVGAGI. Trimming removed 7 bases at V and 0 bases at J, with 15 bases between. The CDR3 is made up of 15 amino acids. CDR3 nucleotides: TGTGCCAGCACCAACAGGTTTTCGGCTAACTATGGCTACACCTTC. Translated: CASTNRFSANYGYTF.

The count of this clonotype is one. The chain uses TRBV5-6 and TRBJ2-1; D ambiguous. The CDR3 covers 13 residues. V was trimmed by 6 bases and J by 2 bases, leaving 9 bases between them. From germline, CDR1 is SGHDT and CDR2 YYEEEE. DNA for the CDR3: TGTGCCAGCAATGTGGGCACCTACAATGAGCAGTTCTTC. Translated: CASNVGTYNEQFF.

This clonotype was counted a single time. The J gene is TRBJ1-5, the V gene TRBV24-1, with D unclear. The CDR3 loop spans 14 amino acids. Germline V gives CDR1 KGHDR, CDR2 SFDVKD. Trimming stripped 9 bases from V and 0 bases from J, with 11 bases between. The CDR3 sequence: CATGGDYSNQPQHF. Here the CDR3 DNA reads TGTGCCACCGGTGGGGATTATAGCAATCAGCCCCAGCATTTT.

The chain employs TRBV6-5 and TRBJ1-2; TRBD1 matches 7 bases. V dropped 4 bases and J dropped 8; count of bases not matched to a gene: 7. Germline CDR1 reads MNHEY; CDR2 reads SVGAGI. This CDR3 spans 13 amino acids. The CDR3 protein is CASSWRQGRGYTF. As DNA, the CDR3 is TGTGCCAGCAGTTGGCGACAGGGTCGAGGCTACACCTTC.